Below are 11 T cell receptor beta chains sequenced from a single sample in a study of CD4 T cells in relation to SARS-CoV-2 and coronaviruses. For these TCRs, the target antigens are not known. Unexposed donor CD4+ T cells date from about 2011-2019, before the COVID-19 pandemic. The cells were cultured for around ten days before CD4+ T cells were isolated. Here immunoSEQ multiplex PCR was the method, and the copy in TCRdb shows in-frame clones only, minus some. This sample yields about 30,000 clones, of which over 60% are seen a single time; over 12% belongs to the top ten. Sequences were obtained from CD4+ T cells from PBMCs, cultured in vitro. These TCRs come from a human donor in good health.

The chain uses TRBV2 and TRBJ2-3; no reliable D call. Trimming cost V 6 bases and J 0 bases, with 7 bases left between them. Germline loops: CDR1 SNHLY, CDR2 FYNNEI. The CDR3 runs 13 residues. CDR3 residues: CASRVASTDTQYF. The CDR3 DNA follows: TGTGCCAGCAGAGTCGCTAGCACAGATACGCAGTATTTT.

This clone was detected only a few times. The V and J genes are TRBV19 and TRBJ2-3; possible D gene TRBD1, 6 bases. Per germline, CDR1 LNHDA and CDR2 SQIVND (reference sequence). Trimming pared 6 bases from V and 6 bases from J, leaving 19 bases between. The CDR3 has 15 residues. In nucleotides, the CDR3 is TGTGCCAGTAGCAGAACCGCCGGACAGCCCGATACGCAGTATTTT. This gives the protein CASSRTAGQPDTQYF.

This clone was observed once. The J gene is TRBJ2-3, the V gene TRBV9; D is perhaps TRBD2 (7 bases). CDR1 SGDLS and CDR2 YYNGEE come from the germline V gene. The CDR3 contains 17 residues. The V gene lost 0 bases and the J gene lost 3 bases, with 17 bases spanning the gap. Here the CDR3 DNA reads TGTGCCAGCAGCGTAGTCCGGGGGGCGGGTAGGACAGATACGCAGTATTTT. It encodes CASSVVRGAGRTDTQYF.

This clone has just one count. The chain uses TRBV28 and TRBJ1-4, with D uncertain. Looked up from germline, CDR1 is MDHEN and CDR2 is SYDVKM. The CDR3 is 14 residues long. Trimming took 3 bases from V and 7 from J, leaving 12 bases between them. Here the CDR3 reads CASSLPSLGEKLFF. In DNA, the CDR3 is TGTGCCAGCAGTTTGCCCTCGTTGGGTGAAAAACTGTTTTTT.

J is TRBJ2-7 and V is TRBV14; TRBD2 aligns across 9 bases. CDR3 size: 15 residues. Germline-derived CDR1 and CDR2 are SGHDN and FVKESK. V was clipped by 3 bases and J by 4 bases; unmatched bases: 7. CDR3 DNA sequence: TGTGCCAGCAGCCATGGGTTAGCGGGGGATTACGAGCAGTACTTC. Translation gives CASSHGLAGDYEQYF.

CDR3 amino acids: CASSLDGGVVYNEQFF. In DNA form, the CDR3 reads TGTGCCAGTAGTCTCGACGGGGGCGTAGTCTACAATGAGCAGTTCTTC. The chain links TRBV19 to TRBJ2-1; D possibly uses TRBD1 or TRBD2 (6 bases each). The length of the CDR3 is 16 residues. Between the trimmed V and J ends, which lost 5 bases and 3 bases, there was a span of 17 bases. Germline CDR1 is LNHDA and CDR2 is SQIVND (reference sequence).

This chain uses TRBV5-1 with TRBJ1-6; 10 bases fit TRBD1. There are 18 residues in the CDR3. V was clipped by 4 bases and J by 0 bases; unmatched bases: 7. Germline CDR1 reads SGHRS; CDR2 reads YFSETQ. In nucleotides, the CDR3 is TGCGCCAGCAGCAAGGACAGGGGGAGCCTCTCCTATAATTCACCCCTCCACTTT. Amino acid sequence: CASSKDRGSLSYNSPLHF.

This clone was counted a single time. The V call is TRBV7-9, the J call TRBJ1-2, with 8 nucleotides matching TRBD1. J was trimmed by 4 bases and V by 5 bases; bases with no gene match: 6. In germline, CDR1 is SEHNR, CDR2 FQNEAQ (reference sequence). The CDR3 sequence is 14 residues long. Here the CDR3 reads CASSPPDRVYGYTF. DNA for the CDR3: TGTGCCAGCAGCCCCCCGGACAGGGTCTATGGCTACACCTTC.

The V and J genes are TRBV30 and TRBJ2-5, with TRBD2 matching over 10 bases. The germline gives CDR1 GTSNPN, CDR2 SVGIG (reference sequence). The CDR3 loop spans 18 amino acids. V lost 0 bases and J lost 5; bases outside the gene matches: 15. The CDR3 region has the DNA TGTGCCTGGAGTGTACGAGGGGCTAGCGGGGGCTCCCTGGAGACCCAGTACTTC. Protein product: CAWSVRGASGGSLETQYF.

The chain joins TRBV10-2 to TRBJ2-7; no clear D gene. Germline V gene sequence: CDR1 WSHSY, CDR2 SAAADI. CDR3 length: 11 amino acids. Trimming took off 7 bases at V and 0 bases at J, with 4 bases between the two ends. The DNA of the CDR3 is TGCGCCAGCACAGCCTCCTACGAGCAGTACTTC. Translating gives CASTASYEQYF.

This clone is a singleton in its sample. The rearrangement uses TRBV19 and TRBJ1-5; TRBD1 agrees at 7 bases. Per germline, CDR1 LNHDA and CDR2 SQIVND (reference sequence). The CDR3 extends over 14 amino acids. V dropped 3 bases and J dropped 2; count of bases not matched to a gene: 1. CDR3: CASSIQGGNQPQHF. The CDR3, as DNA: TGTGCCAGTAGTATTCAGGGGGGCAATCAGCCCCAGCATTTT.